The T cell receptor (beta chain) described here comes from a study of blood T cell repertoires in COVID-19. Assignments of participants to cohorts depended upon their own reported clinical history. The assay was immunoSEQ multiplex PCR, and TCRdb's table has in-frame clones only and misses some. The table records about 210,000 clones, 81% of them present only once. The CDR3 extends over 14 amino acids. V was pared by 4 bases and J by 4 bases, with 7 bases of the junction left unmatched. The germline V gene has CDR1 ENHRY and CDR2 SYGVKD. The sequence came from a woman aged 50 to 60 with acute COVID-19. V and J are TRBV10-3 and TRBJ2-7, with TRBD2 matching 7 bases. The material sequenced was PBMCs or T cells enriched from blood (not recorded which). The CDR3 region has the DNA TGTGCCATCAGTGTGGGCGGGAGTATATACGAGCAGTACTTC. Protein sequence: CAISVGGSIYEQYF.